This T cell receptor beta chain is from a study of STAT3 mutations in large granular lymphocyte leukemia. Study as a whole: More than half of T-LGLL patients received immunosuppressive therapy. Overall study results and limits: Every T-LGLL patient had at least one immunodominant TCRbeta clonotype. Persisting codominant clonotypes may have hidden a small pathogenic clone. After therapy, about 35% of the 18 patients switched clonotypes, all new clones STAT3 wild type.

TCRdb keeps only in-frame clones here, not all; method: immunoSEQ multiplex PCR. The data hold 16,000 or so clones, with 84% observed a single time. Trimming took off 5 bases at V and 2 bases at J, with 13 bases between the two ends. Germline lookup yields CDR1 SGHRS and CDR2 YFSETQ. This CDR3 is built from 14 residues. This clone came up once. Its specificity is not known. Specimen: peripheral blood mononuclear cells. V gene TRBV5-1 combines with J gene TRBJ1-2; D gene ambiguous. The TCR sequence derives from a man aged 50 to 60 with T-cell large granular lymphocyte leukemia. Some clones in this sample may be carry-over from other donors' samples. In DNA form, the CDR3 reads TGCGCCAGCAGGGACCAGCAGCTGAACTATGGCTACACCTTC. Amino acids: CASRDQQLNYGYTF.